The entry that follows covers one TCR beta chain sequence. These data come from a study of T cell changes during pregnancy in multiple sclerosis. The CDR3 is made up of 15 amino acids. The V gene end was trimmed by 7 bases and the J gene end by 4 bases; junction bases not matched to a gene: 10. The germline gives CDR1 MDHEN, CDR2 SYDVKM. Sequenced by immunoSEQ multiplex PCR; TCRdb stores in-frame clones only, minus some. The sample includes about 44,000 clones, roughly 91% of them seen just once. This clonotype originated in a female donor with multiple sclerosis, enrolled in a pregnancy study. The V gene is TRBV28, the J gene TRBJ2-7; TRBD1 matches 10 bases. This specimen was CD4+ T cells from peripheral blood mononuclear cells, taken in the first trimester of pregnancy. The CDR3 nucleotides are TGTGCCAGCACCCTGGGGACAGGGGCGAAGTACGAGCAGTACTTC. Protein product: CASTLGTGAKYEQYF.